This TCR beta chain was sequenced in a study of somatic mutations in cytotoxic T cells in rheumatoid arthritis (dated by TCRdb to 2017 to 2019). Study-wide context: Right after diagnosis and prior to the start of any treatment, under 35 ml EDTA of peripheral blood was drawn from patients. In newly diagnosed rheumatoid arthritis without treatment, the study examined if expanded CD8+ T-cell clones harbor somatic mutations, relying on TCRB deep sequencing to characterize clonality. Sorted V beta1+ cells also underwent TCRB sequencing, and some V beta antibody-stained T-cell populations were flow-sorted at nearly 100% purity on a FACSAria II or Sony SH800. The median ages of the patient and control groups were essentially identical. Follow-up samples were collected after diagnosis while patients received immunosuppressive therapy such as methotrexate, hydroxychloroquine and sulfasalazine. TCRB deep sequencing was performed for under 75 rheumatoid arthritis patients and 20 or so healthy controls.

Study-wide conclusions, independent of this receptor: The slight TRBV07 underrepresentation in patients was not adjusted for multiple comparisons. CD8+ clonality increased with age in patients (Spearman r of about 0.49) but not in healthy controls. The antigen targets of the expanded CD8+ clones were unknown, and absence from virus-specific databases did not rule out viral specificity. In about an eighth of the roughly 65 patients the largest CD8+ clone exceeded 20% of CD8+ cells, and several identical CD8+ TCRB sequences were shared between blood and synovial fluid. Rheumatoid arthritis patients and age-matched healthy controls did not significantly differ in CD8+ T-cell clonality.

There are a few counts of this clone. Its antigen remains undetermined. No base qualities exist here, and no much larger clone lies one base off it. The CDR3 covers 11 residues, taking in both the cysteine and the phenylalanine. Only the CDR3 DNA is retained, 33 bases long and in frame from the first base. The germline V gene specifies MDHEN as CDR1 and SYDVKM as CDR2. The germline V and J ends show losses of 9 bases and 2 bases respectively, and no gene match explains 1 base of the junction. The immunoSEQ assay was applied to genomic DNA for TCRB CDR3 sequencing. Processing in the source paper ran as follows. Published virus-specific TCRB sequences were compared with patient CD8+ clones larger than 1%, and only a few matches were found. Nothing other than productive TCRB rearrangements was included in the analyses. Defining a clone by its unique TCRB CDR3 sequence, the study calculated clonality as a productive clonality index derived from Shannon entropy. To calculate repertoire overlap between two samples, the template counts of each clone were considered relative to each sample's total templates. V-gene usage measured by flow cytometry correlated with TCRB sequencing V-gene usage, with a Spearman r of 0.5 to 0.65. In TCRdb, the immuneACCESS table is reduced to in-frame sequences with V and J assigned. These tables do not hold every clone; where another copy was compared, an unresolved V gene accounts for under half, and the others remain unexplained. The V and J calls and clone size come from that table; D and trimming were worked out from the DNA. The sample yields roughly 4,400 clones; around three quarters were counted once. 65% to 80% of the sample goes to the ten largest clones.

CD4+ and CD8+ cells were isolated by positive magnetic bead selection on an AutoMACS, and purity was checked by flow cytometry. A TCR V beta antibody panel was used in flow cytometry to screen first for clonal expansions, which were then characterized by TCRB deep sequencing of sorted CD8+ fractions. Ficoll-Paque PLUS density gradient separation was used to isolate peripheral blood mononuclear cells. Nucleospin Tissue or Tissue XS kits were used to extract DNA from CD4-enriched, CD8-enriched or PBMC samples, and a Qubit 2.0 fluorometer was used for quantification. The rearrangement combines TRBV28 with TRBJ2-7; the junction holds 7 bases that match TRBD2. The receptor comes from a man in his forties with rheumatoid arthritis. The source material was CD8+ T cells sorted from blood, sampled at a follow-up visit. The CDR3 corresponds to CASGGAYEQYF. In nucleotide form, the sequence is TGTGCCAGTGGGGGGGCCTACGAGCAGTACTTC.